What follows describes a single T cell receptor beta chain. Its specificity is not known. The CDR3 totals 15 residues. V shed 4 bases and J shed 7 bases, with 20 bases lying between them. Germline V lookup: CDR1 LGHNA, CDR2 YSLEER. The sample comes from a study of T cell responses to AZD1222 COVID-19 vaccine. Study-level points and caveats: The breadth and depth of Spike-specific TCRs increased once two AZD1222 doses had been given. Females made up more of the donors, who were largely white British, and clonal diversity may have come out too low. CD4 TCRs linked to vaccination spanned spike, dominating at 160-218 and 743-854. The study identified only five or six AZD1222 recipients as seropositive at baseline.

Here immunoSEQ multiplex PCR was the method, and the copy in TCRdb shows in-frame clones only, minus some. In the table there are fewer than 150,000 clones, around 84% of which are singletons. Sequencing was performed on peripheral blood, taken 28 days after the second AZD1222 dose. The TCR comes from an adult who received the AZD1222 COVID-19 vaccine. The V gene is TRBV4-3, the J gene TRBJ2-7; perhaps TRBD2 as D (5 bases). The CDR3, as DNA: TGCGCCAGCAGCCCAAACCTGAACGAGGGTGAGGAGCAGTACTTC. It encodes CASSPNLNEGEEQYF.